This is a list of T cell receptor beta chains from one sample in a study of monozygotic twins with inflammatory bowel disease. From the 5' RACE reads, TCRdb lists one entry per CDR3 protein and no DNA. Its table lists approximately 400,000 distinct CDR3 sequences. Sequencing was done on a sample of blood. The source is a human donor with ulcerative colitis or Crohn's disease, or a healthy co-twin of an affected twin (not recorded which). Both conserved end residues are part of each CDR3. Fields, in order: CDR3 protein, V gene, J gene.

cdr3_aa: CASSTGSGANVLTF; v_call: TRBV7-9; j_call: TRBJ2-6
cdr3_aa: CASSLVAGGQATQYF; v_call: TRBV5-1; j_call: TRBJ2-5
cdr3_aa: CASSLAALADNEQFF; v_call: TRBV7-6; j_call: TRBJ2-1
cdr3_aa: CASRGRTNTGELFF; v_call: TRBV2; j_call: TRBJ2-2
cdr3_aa: CASSLGIVGGNSPLHF; v_call: TRBV7-2; j_call: TRBJ1-6
cdr3_aa: CAPSGELNEKLFF; v_call: TRBV24-1; j_call: TRBJ1-4
cdr3_aa: CASSLPPRSSLLDYEQYF; v_call: TRBV6-1; j_call: TRBJ2-7
cdr3_aa: CASALRADTQYF; v_call: TRBV7-3; j_call: TRBJ2-3
cdr3_aa: CSAFEGQGYNYGYTF; v_call: TRBV29-1; j_call: TRBJ1-2
cdr3_aa: CASSLDVLGRVDAGYTF; v_call: TRBV11-2; j_call: TRBJ1-2
cdr3_aa: CSASRETNYGYTF; v_call: TRBV20-1; j_call: TRBJ1-2
cdr3_aa: CATSDLVTQYF; v_call: TRBV24-1; j_call: TRBJ2-5
cdr3_aa: CASSDKVAGYDDF; v_call: TRBV2; j_call: TRBJ2-3
cdr3_aa: CASSLDLAGMDEQFF; v_call: TRBV5-1; j_call: TRBJ2-1
cdr3_aa: CSARSGNYGYTF; v_call: TRBV20-1; j_call: TRBJ1-2
cdr3_aa: CASSPQGSGLVNEKLFF; v_call: TRBV2; j_call: TRBJ1-4